Following are 21 T cell receptor beta chains from one sample sequenced in a study of blood T cell repertoires in COVID-19. Method: immunoSEQ multiplex PCR; TCRdb's copy keeps in-frame clones and lacks some. The sample consists of approximately 90,000 clones, approximately 79% of them appearing once. Material for sequencing was peripheral blood. These receptors were taken from an older man with acute or convalescent COVID-19.

This rearrangement joins TRBV7-9 to TRBJ2-3, with 8 bases fitting TRBD1. The trim removed 1 base at V and 9 bases at J, leaving 3 bases unmatched. CDR3 length: 13 amino acids. Germline V lookup: CDR1 SEHNR, CDR2 FQNEAQ (reference sequence). CDR3 loop: CASSLVGQGTQYF. The CDR3 nucleotides are TGTGCCAGCAGCTTAGTCGGACAGGGAACGCAGTATTTT. The whole variable domain, filled in from reference TRBV7-9 and TRBJ2-3, reads DTGVSQNPRHKITKRGQNVTFRCDPISEHNRLYWYRQTLGQGPEFLTYFQNEAQLEKSRLLSDRFSAERPKGSFSTLEIQRTEQGDSAMYLCASSLVGQGTQYFGPGTRLTVL.

The chain is built from TRBV19 and TRBJ1-4; TRBD1 might be the D (5 bases). Germline V lookup: CDR1 LNHDA, CDR2 SQIVND (reference sequence). V was trimmed by 5 bases and J by 4 bases, leaving 14 bases between them. CDR3 length: 15 amino acids. CDR3 in DNA: TGTGCCAGTAGTCAACGGACATTACTTAATGAAAAACTGTTTTTT. Amino acid sequence: CASSQRTLLNEKLFF.

J is TRBJ2-3 and V is TRBV7-2, with 7 bases that match TRBD2. Germline V lookup: CDR1 SGHTA, CDR2 FQGNSA. CDR3 length: 15 residues. V trimming: 6 bases; J trimming: 2 bases; junction bases outside the gene matches: 8. Here the CDR3 DNA reads TGTGCCAGCAGACTAAGCGGGGCCACCACAGATACGCAGTATTTT. Its protein is CASRLSGATTDTQYF. Using reference TRBV7-2 and TRBJ2-3 for the parts outside the CDR3, the full variable domain is GAGVSQSPSNKVTEKGKDVELRCDPISGHTALYWYRQSLGQGLEFLIYFQGNSAPDKSGLPSDRFSAERTGGSVSTLTIQRTQQEDSAVYLCASRLSGATTDTQYFGPGTRLTVL.

The chain employs TRBV6-5 and TRBJ2-7; 7 positions match TRBD1. The length of the CDR3 is 15 residues. Trimming removed 2 bases from V and 2 bases from J; junction bases left unmatched: 6. Germline V gives CDR1 MNHEY, CDR2 SVGAGI. The CDR3 reads CASSYTGTVAYEQYF. In DNA, the CDR3 is TGTGCCAGCAGTTACACCGGGACAGTAGCCTACGAGCAGTACTTC.

V and J are TRBV11-1 and TRBJ2-5; D gene uncertain. The CDR3 has 11 amino acids. Trimming left V 3 bases short and J 5 bases short, with 4 bases between. CDR1 and CDR2 (germline): SGHAT, FQDESV (reference sequence). Written as DNA, the CDR3 is TGTGCCAGCAGCTTCGGGGAGACCCAGTACTTC. It translates to CASSFGETQYF. Full variable domain (outside the CDR3, taken from reference TRBV11-1 and TRBJ2-5): EAEVAQSPRYKITEKSQAVAFWCDPISGHATLYWYRQILGQGPELLVQFQDESVVDDSQLPKDRFSAERLKGVDSTLKIQPAELGDSAMYLCASSFGETQYFGPGTRLLVL.

The chain couples TRBV6-1 to TRBJ1-5; 7 bases fit TRBD1. Germline-derived CDR1 and CDR2 are MNHNS and SASEGT. V lost 0 bases, J lost 4 bases, and 3 bases stayed unmatched. The CDR3 is 15 amino acids. The CDR3 DNA is TGTGCCAGCAGTGAAGCGCCAGGGGGAAATCAGCCCCAGCATTTT. This sequence encodes CASSEAPGGNQPQHF.

The J gene is TRBJ2-7, the V gene TRBV4-2; the D is unclear. Trimming removed 6 bases from V and 1 base from J, with 10 bases in between. The CDR3 has 13 residues. Germline V gives CDR1 LGHNA, CDR2 YNFKEQ. The CDR3 DNA reads as TGTGCCAGCAGTATATTGTCTTCCTACGAGCAGTACGTC. It is translated as CASSILSSYEQYV.

This clone was observed once. The V gene is TRBV10-2, the J gene TRBJ1-2; 7 bases are a match to TRBD1. Trimming took 0 bases from V and 1 from J; bases not matched to a gene: 8. This CDR3 comprises 17 residues. Germline-derived CDR1 and CDR2 are WSHSY and SAAADI. CDR3 DNA: TGCGCCAGCAGTGAGTCATCACAGGGGCCCCTTAACTATGGCTACACCTTC. Protein product: CASSESSQGPLNYGYTF.

The chain employs TRBV28 and TRBJ1-2; D gene ambiguous. Looked up from germline, CDR1 is MDHEN and CDR2 is SYDVKM. The CDR3 is 14 amino acids. V dropped 0 bases and J dropped 8 bases, with 13 bases sitting between them. CDR3 sequence reads: CASSLWGREKGYTF. CDR3 bases: TGTGCCAGCAGTTTATGGGGGAGGGAAAAAGGCTACACCTTC.

This clone was seen only a few times. This chain connects TRBV10-2 to TRBJ2-3; 11 nucleotides agree with TRBD1. Trimming cost V 7 bases and J 2 bases; bases outside gene matches: 8. The germline V gene encodes CDR1 WSHSY and CDR2 SAAADI. This CDR3 comprises 16 residues. DNA of the CDR3: TGCGCCAGCAATGGAAGGACAGGGGGCAACACAGATACGCAGTATTTT. Translating it yields CASNGRTGGNTDTQYF.

This sequence joins TRBV5-4 and TRBJ2-5, with 8 bases identical to TRBD1. The CDR3 is 16 residues long. Germline V gives CDR1 SGHNT, CDR2 YYREEE (reference sequence). V was clipped by 1 base and J by 4 bases; unmatched bases: 9. The CDR3 reads CASSLFGQGAGETQYF. The CDR3 nucleotides read TGTGCCAGCAGCTTGTTTGGGCAGGGGGCAGGAGAGACCCAGTACTTC.

The chain recombines TRBV3-1 (or the pseudogene TRBV3-2) with TRBJ2-5; D is uncertain. Germline V gives CDR1 LGHDT, CDR2 YNNKEL (reference sequence). The CDR3 sequence is 11 residues long. The V end lost 4 bases, the J end lost 5 bases, and 5 bases lay between the germline ends. The CDR3 bases are TGTGCCAGCAGCCTAATGGAGACCCAGTACTTC. Translation: CASSLMETQYF.

The genes are TRBV11-2 and TRBJ2-1; possible D gene TRBD1, 5 bases. Germline V gives CDR1 SGHAT, CDR2 FQNNGV. This CDR3 region has 11 residues. V was shortened by 0 bases and J by 13 bases, with 7 bases between the two germline ends. CDR3 amino acids: CASSLEGAQFF. CDR3 sequence (DNA): TGTGCCAGCAGCTTAGAAGGGGCACAGTTCTTC.

The rearrangement uses TRBV7-9 and TRBJ2-3, with 9 bases aligning to TRBD1. This CDR3 contains 16 residues. Germline V CDR1 and CDR2: SEHNR, FQNEAQ (reference sequence). V was clipped by 1 base and J by 4 bases; unmatched bases: 6. The CDR3 bases are TGTGCCAGCAGCTTAGTTGGACAGGGGAGGGCAGATACGCAGTATTTT. It is translated as CASSLVGQGRADTQYF.

This sequence joins TRBV18 and TRBJ1-5; unclear D gene. Germline CDR1 and CDR2: KGHSH and LQKENI. The CDR3 has 13 residues. V was pared by 3 bases and J by 2 bases, with 5 bases between. CDR3 region: CASSPQGNQPQHF. The CDR3 DNA follows: TGTGCCAGCTCACCCCAGGGCAATCAGCCCCAGCATTTT.

The chain is built from TRBV10-2 and TRBJ2-7; 8 bases match TRBD1. Germline V gene sequence: CDR1 WSHSY, CDR2 SAAADI. The trim removed 3 bases at V and 2 bases at J, leaving 3 bases unmatched. The CDR3 runs 14 residues. The CDR3 reads CASSEGTGTYEQYF. For the CDR3, the DNA is TGCGCCAGCAGTGAAGGGACAGGTACCTACGAGCAGTACTTC.

V and J are TRBV2 and TRBJ2-2; 12 bases are a match to TRBD1. The junction had 4 bases not matched to a gene; V was cut back by 8 bases and J by 6 bases. Germline-derived CDR1 and CDR2 are SNHLY and FYNNEI. This CDR3 has 14 amino acids. This chain's CDR3 is CASLGQGASGELFF. The CDR3 coding sequence is TGTGCCAGCTTGGGACAGGGGGCTTCCGGGGAGCTGTTTTTT.

The CDR3 is CASSPGTSGYNEQFF. The CDR3 nucleotides are TGTGCCAGCAGCCCCGGGACTAGCGGCTACAATGAGCAGTTCTTC. The V and J genes are TRBV6-5 and TRBJ2-1, with TRBD2 matching 11 bases. Germline V CDR1 and CDR2: MNHEY, SVGAGI. This CDR3 is built from 15 residues. After removal of 6 bases from V and 3 bases from J, the junction contained 4 bases not matched to a gene.

This chain links TRBV19 with TRBJ1-5, with D unresolved. V was shortened by 2 bases and J by 0 bases, with 8 bases between the two germline ends. This CDR3 comprises 15 residues. Germline V gene lookup returns CDR1 LNHDA and CDR2 SQIVND (reference sequence). CDR3 nucleotide sequence: TGTGCCAGTAGTATAATAGCCCATAGCAATCAGCCCCAGCATTTT. It codes for CASSIIAHSNQPQHF.

The rearrangement joins TRBV3-1 (or the pseudogene TRBV3-2) to TRBJ1-5; D not certain. CDR1 is LGHDT, CDR2 YNNKEL, per germline (reference sequence). Between the trimmed V and J ends, which lost 3 bases and 2 bases, there was a span of 11 bases. The CDR3 loop spans 15 amino acids. CDR3 in amino acids: CASSHGSGGNQPQHF. The CDR3 region has the DNA TGTGCCAGCAGCCATGGGAGTGGAGGCAATCAGCCCCAGCATTTT.

This clone showed up just once. The chain has TRBV5-1 and TRBJ1-3; TRBD1 matches 9 bases. The length of the CDR3 is 17 residues. CDR1 is SGHRS and CDR2 is YFSETQ in the germline V gene. V lost 0 bases to trimming and J lost 1 base; unmatched junction nucleotides: 5. The CDR3 loop reads CASSLGGQGQSGNTIYF. CDR3 nucleotide sequence: TGCGCCAGCAGCTTGGGGGGACAGGGCCAATCTGGAAACACCATATATTTT.